This T cell receptor (beta chain) is drawn from a study of tumor and adjacent non-tumor tissue in lung cancer. About the study: Histology: about a dozen adenocarcinoma, a couple of squamous cell carcinoma, 1 small cell lung cancer. Study-level findings and limits: Tumor TCR diversity, when higher, was linked to shorter survival. Compared with tumor, normal lung showed significantly lower TCR diversity.

Comments on this clonotype: Its specificity is not known. Relative to the germline gene, one junction end is altered; a read error may explain this.

The CDR3 covers 15 residues. Germline CDR1 MNHEY, CDR2 SVGAGI. Three rounds of nested PCR, following a modified ARM-PCR protocol, produced the TCRbeta library. TCRdb called the multiplex PCR reads again in MiXCR, with one record for every CDR3 protein. Of about 200,000 distinct CDR3 sequences listed, 60% to 85% are singletons. This sample's RNA came from whole unsorted tissue. The specimen sequenced was lung tumor tissue. The chain links TRBV6-5 to TRBJ1-4, with TRBD1 matching 9 bases. This TCR derives from a man in his sixties with non-small cell lung cancer. The DNA for the CDR3 is TGTGTCAGCAGTACACAGGGGGCAGTGAATGAAAAACTGTTTTTT. Residues: CVSSTQGAVNEKLFF.